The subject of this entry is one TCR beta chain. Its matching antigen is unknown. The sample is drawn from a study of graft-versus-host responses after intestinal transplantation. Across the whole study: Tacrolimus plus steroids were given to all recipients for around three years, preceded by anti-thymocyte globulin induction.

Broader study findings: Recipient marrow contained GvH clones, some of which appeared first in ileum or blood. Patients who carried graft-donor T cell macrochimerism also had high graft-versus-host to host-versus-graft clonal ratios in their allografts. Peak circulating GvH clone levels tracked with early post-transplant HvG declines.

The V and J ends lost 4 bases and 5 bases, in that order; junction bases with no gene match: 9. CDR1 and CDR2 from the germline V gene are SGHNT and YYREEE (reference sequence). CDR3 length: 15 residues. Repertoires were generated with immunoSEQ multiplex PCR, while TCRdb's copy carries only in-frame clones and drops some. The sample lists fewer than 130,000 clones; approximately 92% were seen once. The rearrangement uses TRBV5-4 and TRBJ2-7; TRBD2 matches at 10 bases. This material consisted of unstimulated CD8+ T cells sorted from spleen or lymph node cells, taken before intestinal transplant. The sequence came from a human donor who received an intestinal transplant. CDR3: CASSPTLAGVNEQYF. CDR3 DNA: TGTGCCAGCAGCCCCACCCTAGCGGGAGTTAACGAGCAGTACTTC.